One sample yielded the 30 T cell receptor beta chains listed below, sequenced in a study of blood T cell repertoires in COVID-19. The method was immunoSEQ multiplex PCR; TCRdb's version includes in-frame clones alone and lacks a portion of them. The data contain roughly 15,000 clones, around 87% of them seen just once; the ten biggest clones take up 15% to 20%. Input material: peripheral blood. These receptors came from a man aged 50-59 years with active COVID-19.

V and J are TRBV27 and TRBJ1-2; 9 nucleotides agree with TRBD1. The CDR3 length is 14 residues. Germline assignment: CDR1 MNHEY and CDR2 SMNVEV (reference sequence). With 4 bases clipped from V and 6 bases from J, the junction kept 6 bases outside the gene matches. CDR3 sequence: CASSSSTGGDGYTF. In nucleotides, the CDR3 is TGTGCCAGCAGTTCGTCTACAGGGGGCGATGGCTACACCTTC.

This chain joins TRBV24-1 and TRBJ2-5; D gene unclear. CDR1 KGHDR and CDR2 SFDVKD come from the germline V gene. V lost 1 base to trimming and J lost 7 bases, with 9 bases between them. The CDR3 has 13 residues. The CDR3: CATSDFQERTQYF. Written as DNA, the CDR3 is TGTGCCACCAGTGATTTCCAGGAAAGGACCCAGTACTTC.

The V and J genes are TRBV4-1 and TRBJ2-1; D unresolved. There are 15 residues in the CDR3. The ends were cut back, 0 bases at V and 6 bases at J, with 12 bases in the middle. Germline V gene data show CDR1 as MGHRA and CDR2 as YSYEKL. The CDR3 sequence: CASSQESTYGNEQFF. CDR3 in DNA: TGCGCCAGCAGCCAAGAATCGACTTACGGCAATGAGCAGTTCTTC.

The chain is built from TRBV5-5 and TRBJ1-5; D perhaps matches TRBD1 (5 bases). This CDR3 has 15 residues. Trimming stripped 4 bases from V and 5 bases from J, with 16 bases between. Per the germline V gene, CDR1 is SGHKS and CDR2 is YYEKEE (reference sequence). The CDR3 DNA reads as TGTGCCAGCAGCCAAGGGGTCCAGCTTTATCAGCCCCAGCATTTT. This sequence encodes CASSQGVQLYQPQHF.

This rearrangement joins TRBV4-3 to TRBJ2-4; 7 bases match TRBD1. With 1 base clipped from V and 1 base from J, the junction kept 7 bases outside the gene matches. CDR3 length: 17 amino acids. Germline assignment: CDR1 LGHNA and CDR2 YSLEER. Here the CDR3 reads CASSQVGQGEAKNIQYF. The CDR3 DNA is TGCGCCAGCAGCCAAGTAGGGCAGGGGGAGGCCAAAAACATTCAGTACTTC.

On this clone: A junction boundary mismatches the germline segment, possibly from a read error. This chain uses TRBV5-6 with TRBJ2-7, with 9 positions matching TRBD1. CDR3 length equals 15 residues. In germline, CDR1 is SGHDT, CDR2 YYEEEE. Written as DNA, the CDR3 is TGTGCCAGCAACTTGTTCCGGGACAGGGTATTCGAGCAGTACTTC. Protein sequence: CASNLFRDRVFEQYF.

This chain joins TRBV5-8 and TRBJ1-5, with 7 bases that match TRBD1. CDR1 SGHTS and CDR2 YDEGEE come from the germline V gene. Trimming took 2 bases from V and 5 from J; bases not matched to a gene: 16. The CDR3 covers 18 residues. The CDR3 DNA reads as TGTGCCAGCAGCTTAGGGGACAGCTATTTGGGAAATTATCAGCCCCAGCATTTT. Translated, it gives CASSLGDSYLGNYQPQHF.

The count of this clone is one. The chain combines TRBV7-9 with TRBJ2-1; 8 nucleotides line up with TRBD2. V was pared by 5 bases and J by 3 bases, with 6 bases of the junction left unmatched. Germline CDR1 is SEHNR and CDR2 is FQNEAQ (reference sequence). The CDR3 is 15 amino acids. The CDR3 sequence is CASSPPLAVYNEQFF. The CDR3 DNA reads TGTGCCAGCAGCCCTCCACTAGCGGTCTACAATGAGCAGTTCTTC.

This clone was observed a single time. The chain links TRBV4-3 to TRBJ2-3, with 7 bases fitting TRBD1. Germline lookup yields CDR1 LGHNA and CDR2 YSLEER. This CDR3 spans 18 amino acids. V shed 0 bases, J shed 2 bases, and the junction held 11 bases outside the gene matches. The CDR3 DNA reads TGCGCCAGCAGCCAAGATCCCGTACAGGGGCCAATCACAGATACGCAGTATTTT. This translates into CASSQDPVQGPITDTQYF.

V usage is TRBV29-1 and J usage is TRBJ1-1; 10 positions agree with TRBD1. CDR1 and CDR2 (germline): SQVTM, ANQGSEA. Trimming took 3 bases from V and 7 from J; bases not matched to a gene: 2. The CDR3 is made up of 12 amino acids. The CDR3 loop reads CSVETGGFEAFF. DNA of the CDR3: TGCAGCGTTGAGACAGGGGGCTTTGAAGCTTTCTTT.

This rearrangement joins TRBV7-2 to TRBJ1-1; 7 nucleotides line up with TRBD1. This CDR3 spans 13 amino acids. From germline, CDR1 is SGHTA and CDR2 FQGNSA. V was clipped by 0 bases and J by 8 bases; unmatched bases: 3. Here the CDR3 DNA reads TGTGCCAGCAGCTTAGCGGGGACAGCGGAAGCTTTCTTT. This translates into CASSLAGTAEAFF.

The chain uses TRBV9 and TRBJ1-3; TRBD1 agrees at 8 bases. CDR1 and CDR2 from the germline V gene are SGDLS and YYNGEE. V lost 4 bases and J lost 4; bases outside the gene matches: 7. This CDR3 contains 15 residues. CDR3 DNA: TGTGCCAGCAGCCCTGACAGGGGACGGGGAAACACCATATATTTT. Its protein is CASSPDRGRGNTIYF. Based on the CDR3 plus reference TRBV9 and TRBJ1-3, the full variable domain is DSGVTQTPKHLITATGQRVTLRCSPRSGDLSVYWYQQSLDQGLQFLIQYYNGEERAKGNILERFSAQQFPDLHSELNLSSLELGDSALYFCASSPDRGRGNTIYFGEGSWLTVV.

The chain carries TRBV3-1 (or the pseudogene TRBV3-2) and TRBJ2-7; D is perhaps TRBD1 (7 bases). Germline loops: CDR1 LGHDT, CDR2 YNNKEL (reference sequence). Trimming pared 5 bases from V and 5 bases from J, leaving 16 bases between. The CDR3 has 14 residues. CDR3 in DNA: TGTGCCAGCAGCGCCGACAGGGACTTGGACGAGCAGTACTTC. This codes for CASSADRDLDEQYF.

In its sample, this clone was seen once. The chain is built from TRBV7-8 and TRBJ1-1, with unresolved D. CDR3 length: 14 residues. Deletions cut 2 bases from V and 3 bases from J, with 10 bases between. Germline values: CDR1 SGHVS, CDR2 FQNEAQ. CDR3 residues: CASSLLGWDTEAFF. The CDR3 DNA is TGTGCCAGCAGCTTATTGGGCTGGGACACTGAAGCTTTCTTT. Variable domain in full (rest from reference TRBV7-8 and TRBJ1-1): GAGVSQSPRYKVAKRGQDVALRCDPISGHVSLFWYQQALGQGPEFLTYFQNEAQLDKSGLPSDRFFAERPEGSVSTLKIQRTQQEDSAVYLCASSLLGWDTEAFFGQGTRLTVV.

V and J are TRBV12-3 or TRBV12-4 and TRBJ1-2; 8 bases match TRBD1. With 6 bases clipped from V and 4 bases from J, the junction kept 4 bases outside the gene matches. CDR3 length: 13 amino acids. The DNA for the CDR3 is TGTGCCAGCAGGGTTGGGACAGGCTATGGCTACACCTTC. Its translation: CASRVGTGYGYTF.

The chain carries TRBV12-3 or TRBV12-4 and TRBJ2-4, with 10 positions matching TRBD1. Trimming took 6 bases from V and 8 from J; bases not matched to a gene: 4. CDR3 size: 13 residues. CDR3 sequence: CASSWGTGDIQYF. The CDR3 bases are TGTGCCAGCAGCTGGGGGACAGGGGACATTCAGTACTTC.

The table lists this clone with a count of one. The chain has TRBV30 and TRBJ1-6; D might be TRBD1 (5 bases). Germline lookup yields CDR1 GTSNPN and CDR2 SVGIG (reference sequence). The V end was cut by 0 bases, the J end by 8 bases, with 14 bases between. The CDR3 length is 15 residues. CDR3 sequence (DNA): TGTGCCTGGAGTGTGCGGGGGTTAGGGGATTCACCCCTCCACTTT. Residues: CAWSVRGLGDSPLHF.

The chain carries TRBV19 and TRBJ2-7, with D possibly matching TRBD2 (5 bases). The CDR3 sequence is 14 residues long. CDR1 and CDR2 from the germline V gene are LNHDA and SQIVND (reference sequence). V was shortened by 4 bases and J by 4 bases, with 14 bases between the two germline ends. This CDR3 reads CASSKGVMGYEQYF. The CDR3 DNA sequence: TGTGCCAGTAGTAAGGGAGTGATGGGGTACGAGCAGTACTTC.

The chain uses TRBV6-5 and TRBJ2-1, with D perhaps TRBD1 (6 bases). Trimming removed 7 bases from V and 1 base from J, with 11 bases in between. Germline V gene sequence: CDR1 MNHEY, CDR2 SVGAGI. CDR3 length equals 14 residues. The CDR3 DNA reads TGTGCCAGCACCCCCCAGGGGTCCTACAATGAGCAGTTCTTC. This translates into CASTPQGSYNEQFF.

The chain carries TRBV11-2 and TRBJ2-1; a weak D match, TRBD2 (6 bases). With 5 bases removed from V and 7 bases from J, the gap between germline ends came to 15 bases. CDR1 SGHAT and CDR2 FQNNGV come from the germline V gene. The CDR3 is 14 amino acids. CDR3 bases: TGTGCCAGCAGCGCCCCCGGGACTGGGAATGAGCAGTTCTTC. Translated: CASSAPGTGNEQFF.

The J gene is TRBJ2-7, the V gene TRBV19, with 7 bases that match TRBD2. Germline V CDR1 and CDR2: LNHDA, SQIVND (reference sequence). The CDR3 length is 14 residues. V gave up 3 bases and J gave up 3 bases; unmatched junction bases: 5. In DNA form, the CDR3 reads TGTGCCAGTAGTATTTATGGGGAGGGCTACGAGCAGTACTTC. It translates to CASSIYGEGYEQYF.

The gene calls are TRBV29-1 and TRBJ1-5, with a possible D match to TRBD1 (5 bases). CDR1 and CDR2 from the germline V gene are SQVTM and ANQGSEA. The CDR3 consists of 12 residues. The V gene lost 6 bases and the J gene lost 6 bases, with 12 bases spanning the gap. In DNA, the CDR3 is TGCAGCGTCCAACAGCAGGGTCAGCCCCAGCATTTT. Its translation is CSVQQQGQPQHF.

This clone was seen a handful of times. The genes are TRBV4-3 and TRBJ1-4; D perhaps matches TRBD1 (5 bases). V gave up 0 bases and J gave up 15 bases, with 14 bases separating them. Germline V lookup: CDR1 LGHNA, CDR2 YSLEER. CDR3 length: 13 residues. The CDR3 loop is CASSQDWGEALFF. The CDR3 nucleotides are TGCGCCAGCAGCCAAGATTGGGGGGAGGCGTTGTTTTTT.

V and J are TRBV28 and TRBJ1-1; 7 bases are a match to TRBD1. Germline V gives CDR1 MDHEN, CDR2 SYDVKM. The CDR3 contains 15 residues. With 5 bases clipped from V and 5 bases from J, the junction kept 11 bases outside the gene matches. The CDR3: CASSQRQGGKTEAFF. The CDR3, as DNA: TGTGCCAGCAGTCAAAGACAGGGAGGAAAAACTGAAGCTTTCTTT.

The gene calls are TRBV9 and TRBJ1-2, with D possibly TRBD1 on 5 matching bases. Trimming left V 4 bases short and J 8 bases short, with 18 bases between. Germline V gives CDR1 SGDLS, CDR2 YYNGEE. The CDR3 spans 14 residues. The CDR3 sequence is CASSPQVGGEGYTF. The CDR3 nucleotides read TGTGCCAGCAGCCCCCAGGTTGGGGGGGAGGGCTACACCTTC.

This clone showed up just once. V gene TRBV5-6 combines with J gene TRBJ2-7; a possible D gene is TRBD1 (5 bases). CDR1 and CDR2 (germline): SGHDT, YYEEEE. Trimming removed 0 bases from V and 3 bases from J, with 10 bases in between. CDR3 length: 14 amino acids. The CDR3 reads CASSLDQGSYEQYF. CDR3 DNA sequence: TGTGCCAGCAGCTTGGACCAGGGCAGCTACGAGCAGTACTTC.

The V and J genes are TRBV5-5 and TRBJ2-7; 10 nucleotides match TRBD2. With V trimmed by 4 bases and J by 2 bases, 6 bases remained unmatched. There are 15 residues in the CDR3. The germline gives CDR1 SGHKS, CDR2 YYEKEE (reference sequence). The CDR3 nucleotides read TGTGCCAGCAGCCTCGGACTAGCGGCCCCCTACGAGCAGTACTTC. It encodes CASSLGLAAPYEQYF. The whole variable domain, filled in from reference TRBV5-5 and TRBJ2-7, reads DAGVTQSPTHLIKTRGQQVTLRCSPISGHKSVSWYQQVLGQGPQFIFQYYEKEERGRGNFPDRFSARQFPNYSSELNVNALLLGDSALYLCASSLGLAAPYEQYFGPGTRLTVT.

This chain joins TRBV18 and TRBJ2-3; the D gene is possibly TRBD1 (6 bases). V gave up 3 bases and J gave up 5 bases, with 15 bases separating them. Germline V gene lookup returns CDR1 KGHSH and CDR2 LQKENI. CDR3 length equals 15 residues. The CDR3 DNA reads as TGTGCCAGCTCACCCACAGGGCAAAGTGGAGATACGCAGTATTTT. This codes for CASSPTGQSGDTQYF.

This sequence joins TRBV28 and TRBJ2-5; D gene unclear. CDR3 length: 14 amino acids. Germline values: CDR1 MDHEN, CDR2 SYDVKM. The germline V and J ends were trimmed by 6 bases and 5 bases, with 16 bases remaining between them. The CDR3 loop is CASSSGTARETQYF. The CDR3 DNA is TGTGCCAGCAGCTCAGGAACAGCCAGGGAGACCCAGTACTTC.

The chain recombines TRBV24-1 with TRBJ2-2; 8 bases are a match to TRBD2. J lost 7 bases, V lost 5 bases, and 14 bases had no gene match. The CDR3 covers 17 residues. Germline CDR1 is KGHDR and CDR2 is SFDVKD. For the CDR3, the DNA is TGTGCCACCAGTGCCCATTCCGGGAGGGCCGATAACGGGGAGCTGTTTTTT. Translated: CATSAHSGRADNGELFF.